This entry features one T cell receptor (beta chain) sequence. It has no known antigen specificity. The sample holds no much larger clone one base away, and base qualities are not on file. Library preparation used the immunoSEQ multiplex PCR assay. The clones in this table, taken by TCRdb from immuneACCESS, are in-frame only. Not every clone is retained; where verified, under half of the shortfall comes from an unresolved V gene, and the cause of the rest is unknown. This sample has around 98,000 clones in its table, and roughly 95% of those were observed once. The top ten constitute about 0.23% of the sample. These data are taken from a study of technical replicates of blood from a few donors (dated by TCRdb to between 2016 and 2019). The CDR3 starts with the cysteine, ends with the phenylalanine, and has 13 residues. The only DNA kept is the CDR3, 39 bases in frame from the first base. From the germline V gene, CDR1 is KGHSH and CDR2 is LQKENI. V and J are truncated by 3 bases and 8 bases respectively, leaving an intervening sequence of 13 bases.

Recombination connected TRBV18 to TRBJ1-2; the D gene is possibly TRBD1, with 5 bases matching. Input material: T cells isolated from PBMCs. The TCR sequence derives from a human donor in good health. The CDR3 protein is CASSPTELAGYTF. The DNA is TGTGCCAGCTCACCGACAGAGCTCGCGGGCTACACCTTC.